The 25 T cell receptor beta chains below come from one sample, sequenced in a study of blood T cell repertoires in COVID-19. Assay: immunoSEQ multiplex PCR; the TCRdb copy retains only in-frame clones and omits some. The sample has about 98,000 clones, 70% to 90% seen once. Sequenced sample: peripheral blood. These receptors originate from a man between 70 and 80 years old with acute or convalescent COVID-19.

CDR3 coding DNA: TGTGCCAGCCGCAATAGCGGGGGCCACCAAGAGACCCAGTACTTC. The encoded protein is CASRNSGGHQETQYF. J is TRBJ2-5 and V is TRBV28; 9 bases are a match to TRBD2. The germline gives CDR1 MDHEN, CDR2 SYDVKM. This CDR3 contains 15 residues. The trim removed 8 bases at V and 0 bases at J, leaving 7 bases unmatched. The full variable domain, completed using reference TRBV28 and TRBJ2-5, is DVKVTQSSRYLVKRTGEKVFLECVQDMDHENMFWYRQDPGLGLRLIYFSYDVKMKEKGDIPEGYSVSREKKERFSLILESASTNQTSMYLCASRNSGGHQETQYFGPGTRLLVL.

With respect to this clone: The sample carries other DNA sequences with the same CDR3. The rearrangement uses TRBV20-1 and TRBJ2-1, with unresolved D. With 1 base removed from V and 5 bases from J, the gap between germline ends came to 3 bases. The germline V gene has CDR1 DFQATT and CDR2 SNEGSKA (reference sequence). The CDR3 consists of 11 residues. In DNA, the CDR3 is TGCAGTGCTAGAGGGCACAATGAGCAGTTCTTC. Residues: CSARGHNEQFF.

The V call is TRBV9, the J call TRBJ1-1, with TRBD1 matching 8 bases. This CDR3 has 14 amino acids. CDR1 is SGDLS and CDR2 is YYNGEE in the germline V gene. The J segment lost 0 bases and the V segment lost 7 bases, leaving 5 bases of the junction unmatched. The CDR3 reads CASAGGYMNTEAFF. The CDR3 DNA sequence: TGTGCCAGCGCAGGGGGCTATATGAACACTGAAGCTTTCTTT.

The chain links TRBV3-1 (or the pseudogene TRBV3-2) to TRBJ1-6, with TRBD1 matching over 7 bases. Germline loops: CDR1 LGHDT, CDR2 YNNKEL (reference sequence). The CDR3 runs to 16 residues. V lost 4 bases, J lost 5 bases, and 8 bases stayed unmatched. The CDR3 here is CASSLRGQMNNSPLHF. As DNA, the CDR3 is TGTGCCAGCAGCCTTAGGGGGCAGATGAATAATTCACCCCTCCACTTT.

The chain recombines TRBV7-3 with TRBJ1-2, with 8 bases fitting TRBD1. Germline CDR1 reads SGHTA; CDR2 reads FQGTGA. J gave up 4 bases and V 5 bases, and 9 bases lay outside the gene matches. The CDR3 contains 15 residues. The CDR3 protein is CASSPAGGAIYGYTF. CDR3 coding DNA: TGTGCCAGCAGCCCCGCAGGGGGCGCAATCTATGGCTACACCTTC.

The chain links TRBV9 to TRBJ1-2; TRBD1 aligns across 7 bases. The junction had 8 bases not matched to a gene; V was cut back by 0 bases and J by 3 bases. The CDR3 loop spans 16 amino acids. Germline V gives CDR1 SGDLS, CDR2 YYNGEE. The CDR3 loop is CASSVAAAGGYYGYTF. DNA for the CDR3: TGTGCCAGCAGCGTAGCCGCCGCAGGGGGGTACTATGGCTACACCTTC.

The V gene is TRBV4-1, the J gene TRBJ2-7; possible D gene TRBD2, 5 bases. Germline-derived CDR1 and CDR2 are MGHRA and YSYEKL. The germline V and J ends were trimmed by 0 bases and 2 bases, with 8 bases remaining between them. The CDR3 has 14 amino acids. The CDR3, as DNA: TGCGCCAGCAGCCAAGAATGGGGAGCCTACGAGCAGTACTTC. Protein: CASSQEWGAYEQYF.

The chain recombines TRBV27 with TRBJ1-4, with D possibly being TRBD1 (6 bases). This CDR3 has 14 residues. From germline, CDR1 is MNHEY and CDR2 SMNVEV (reference sequence). With 4 bases removed from V and 7 bases from J, the gap between germline ends came to 13 bases. DNA of the CDR3: TGTGCCAGCAGTTCCACCGACAGGTTTGAAAAACTGTTTTTT. The encoded protein is CASSSTDRFEKLFF.

The CDR3 reads CASSTRVLNTGELFF. The CDR3 region has the DNA TGTGCCAGCAGTACCAGGGTTTTGAACACCGGGGAGCTGTTTTTT. This chain connects TRBV7-9 to TRBJ2-2, with a weak D call TRBD1 (5 bases). The CDR3 loop spans 15 amino acids. The V and J ends lost 6 bases and 1 base respectively, with 12 bases between them. CDR1 is SEHNR and CDR2 is FQNEAQ in the germline V gene (reference sequence).

J is TRBJ2-1 and V is TRBV6-1; no definite D call. CDR3 length: 14 amino acids. Trimming stripped 1 base from V and 6 bases from J, with 10 bases between. The germline V gene has CDR1 MNHNS and CDR2 SASEGT. DNA of the CDR3: TGTGCCAGCAGTGAAGAACCTAGAAGCAATGAGCAGTTCTTC. Its translation: CASSEEPRSNEQFF.

The rearrangement links TRBV6-2 or TRBV6-3 to TRBJ1-5; 10 bases match TRBD1. V lost 2 bases to trimming and J lost 4 bases; unmatched junction nucleotides: 5. This CDR3 has 16 amino acids. CDR1 is MNHEY and CDR2 is SVGEGT in the germline V gene. Written as DNA, the CDR3 is TGTGCCAGCAGTTACCACGGACAGGGGGGGAATCAGCCCCAGCATTTT. Residues: CASSYHGQGGNQPQHF.

This chain links TRBV5-1 with TRBJ2-5; TRBD2 agrees at 7 bases. Germline trimming cut 4 bases from V and 5 bases from J; bases unmatched to any gene: 11. CDR1 and CDR2 from the germline V gene are SGHRS and YFSETQ. The CDR3 contains 15 residues. The CDR3, as DNA: TGCGCCAGCAGCCGGACACTCTCGGGAGGCGAGACCCAGTACTTC. Translating it yields CASSRTLSGGETQYF. The variable domain in full, with the rest retrieved from reference TRBV5-1 and TRBJ2-5, is KAGVTQTPRYLIKTRGQQVTLSCSPISGHRSVSWYQQTPGQGLQFLFEYFSETQRNKGNFPGRFSGRQFSNSRSEMNVSTLELGDSALYLCASSRTLSGGETQYFGPGTRLLVL.

This clone was seen only a few times. The chain links TRBV7-9 to TRBJ1-1; maybe TRBD1 (5 bases). Germline CDR1 SEHNR, CDR2 FQNEAQ (reference sequence). The length of the CDR3 is 14 residues. V lost 2 bases, J lost 3 bases, and 10 bases lay in between. CDR3 residues: CASSLLAGDTEAFF. CDR3 nucleotide sequence: TGTGCCAGCAGCTTACTTGCGGGGGACACTGAAGCTTTCTTT.

The chain recombines TRBV5-5 with TRBJ2-3, with 7 positions matching TRBD2. CDR3 length: 15 residues. Per the germline V gene, CDR1 is SGHKS and CDR2 is YYEKEE (reference sequence). The J segment lost 1 base and the V segment lost 4 bases, leaving 6 bases of the junction unmatched. The chain's CDR3 is CASSQWEGRTDTQYF. The CDR3 DNA reads as TGTGCCAGCAGCCAATGGGAGGGTCGCACAGATACGCAGTATTTT.

The genes are TRBV18 and TRBJ1-5, with TRBD1 identical over 7 bases. J lost 3 bases, V lost 4 bases, and 6 bases had no gene match. The CDR3 sequence is 15 residues long. From germline, CDR1 is KGHSH and CDR2 LQKENI. The CDR3 coding sequence is TGTGCCAGCTCACGACGGGACAGAGACAATCAGCCCCAGCATTTT. Translating it yields CASSRRDRDNQPQHF. Using reference TRBV18 and TRBJ1-5 for the parts outside the CDR3, the full variable domain is NAGVMQNPRHLVRRRGQEARLRCSPMKGHSHVYWYRQLPEEGLKFMVYLQKENIIDESGMPKERFSAEFPKEGPSILRIQQVVRGDSAAYFCASSRRDRDNQPQHFGDGTRLSIL.

This rearrangement joins TRBV11-2 to TRBJ2-1, with TRBD1 as a possible D gene (7 bases). This CDR3 has 18 residues. The germline V and J ends were trimmed by 1 base and 6 bases, with 22 bases remaining between them. CDR1 is SGHAT, CDR2 FQNNGV, per germline. The CDR3 DNA sequence: TGTGCCAGCAGCTTAGTTCCCACGGGGGCACCAGGGGGCAATGAGCAGTTCTTC. Translation: CASSLVPTGAPGGNEQFF.

This rearrangement joins TRBV21-1 to TRBJ2-2; TRBD2 reflects the table's D call only, with no check against the DNA. TRBV21-1 is given as a pseudogene. The CDR3 runs to 16 residues. The CDR3 DNA follows: TGTGCCAGCACCACCCGGGAGGGGGACCCTCACCGGGAGCTGTTTTTT. Protein: CASTTREGDPHRELFF.

This chain joins TRBV4-1 and TRBJ1-6; D remains unclear. Germline-derived CDR1 and CDR2 are MGHRA and YSYEKL. V gave up 0 bases and J gave up 10 bases, with 7 bases separating them. The CDR3 is made up of 13 amino acids. DNA for the CDR3: TGCGCCAGCAGCCAAGAGGCACAATCACCCCTCCACTTT. It is translated as CASSQEAQSPLHF.

The chain links TRBV11-2 to TRBJ1-6; D is ambiguous. This CDR3 region has 15 residues. The V and J ends lost 5 bases and 6 bases respectively, with 14 bases between them. From germline, CDR1 is SGHAT and CDR2 FQNNGV. This CDR3 is CASSGLRRINSPLHF. The CDR3, as DNA: TGTGCCAGCAGCGGACTACGACGGATTAATTCACCCCTCCACTTT.

This rearrangement joins TRBV5-1 to TRBJ2-2; D might be TRBD2 (5 bases). Per germline, CDR1 SGHRS and CDR2 YFSETQ. The CDR3 sequence is 15 residues long. V was clipped by 2 bases and J by 1 base, with 9 bases between them. The CDR3 DNA sequence: TGCGCCAGCAGCTTCGGGCGGGTGAACACCGGGGAGCTGTTTTTT. It specifies CASSFGRVNTGELFF.

The chain employs TRBV4-2 and TRBJ1-1; the D is unclear. The CDR3 consists of 13 residues. Between the trimmed V and J ends, which lost 0 bases and 2 bases, there was a span of 4 bases. Per the germline V gene, CDR1 is LGHNA and CDR2 is YNFKEQ. CDR3 region: CASSQEINTEAFF. The CDR3 coding sequence is TGTGCCAGCAGCCAAGAAATAAACACTGAAGCTTTCTTT.

This rearrangement joins TRBV19 to TRBJ1-5; 9 nucleotides line up with TRBD1. The V gene's germline CDR1 is LNHDA and CDR2 SQIVND (reference sequence). The CDR3 consists of 19 residues. V shed 3 bases, J shed 1 base, and the junction held 13 bases outside the gene matches. CDR3 amino acids: CASSIQGTGSRLSNQPQHF. Here the CDR3 DNA reads TGTGCCAGTAGTATCCAGGGGACAGGGTCTCGGTTAAGCAATCAGCCCCAGCATTTT.

This clone came up a few times. The rearrangement uses TRBV11-3 and TRBJ2-3; TRBD2 aligns across 10 bases. The germline CDR1 and CDR2 sequences are SGHNT and YENEEA. Trimming at V came to 5 bases and at J to 4 bases, leaving 9 bases not matched to a gene. CDR3 length: 16 residues. DNA of the CDR3: TGTGCCAGCAGCCAGGGTGTAGCGGGGGGTGCAGATACGCAGTATTTT. Protein: CASSQGVAGGADTQYF.

V gene TRBV5-1 combines with J gene TRBJ1-4, with D possibly being TRBD1 (6 bases). The ends were cut back, 4 bases at V and 8 bases at J, with 18 bases in the middle. CDR1 and CDR2 from the germline V gene are SGHRS and YFSETQ. There are 15 residues in the CDR3. In DNA, the CDR3 is TGCGCCAGCAGCCCTAGCCCCACAGGACAGGAAAAACTGTTTTTT. It specifies CASSPSPTGQEKLFF.

The V and J genes are TRBV5-1 and TRBJ1-4; the match to TRBD1 covers 7 bases. The J segment lost 8 bases and the V segment lost 0 bases, leaving 7 bases of the junction unmatched. The CDR3 sequence is 15 residues long. Germline-derived CDR1 and CDR2 are SGHRS and YFSETQ. Written as DNA, the CDR3 is TGCGCCAGCAGCTTGGAGGCCGGGACAGACGAAAAACTGTTTTTT. It encodes CASSLEAGTDEKLFF.